This T cell receptor (beta chain) was recovered during a study of blood T cell repertoires in COVID-19. For the study at large: Samples taken during acute and convalescent COVID-19 were collected in the United States, Italy and Spain. PBMCs, B-cell-depleted T cells, or T cells were the source of the cDNA or gDNA that made up the material.

The authors' processing: The authors estimated nucleated cell counts from reference gene primer amplification. Sequencing used immunoSEQ multiplex PCR; TCRdb keeps in-frame clones, though not all of them. V and J calls and clone size are copied from that table; D and trimming were computed from the DNA. The sample carries 35,000 or so clones, 70% to 90% recorded once. The trim removed 8 bases at V and 6 bases at J, leaving 11 bases unmatched. CDR3 length: 15 amino acids. The germline V gene has CDR1 ENHRY and CDR2 SYGVKD. This receptor was identified in a man between 70 and 80 years old with acute or convalescent COVID-19. The rearrangement joins TRBV10-3 to TRBJ2-2; TRBD1 aligns across 8 bases. Sequencing was done on a sample of peripheral blood. CDR3: CAIPRRTGFSGELFF. The DNA of the CDR3 is TGTGCCATCCCGCGTAGGACAGGGTTTTCCGGGGAGCTGTTTTTT.